This T cell receptor (beta chain) was sequenced during a study of T cell repertoires in cytomegalovirus infection (dated by TCRdb to between 2017 and 2020). For the wider study: Alongside well-studied HLA-B-restricted epitopes, the peptide stimulations were aimed at recently identified HLA-C-restricted CMV epitopes, whose presentation resists viral immunomodulation. Donor HLA type was relevant to the analysis, because carriage of CMV infection together with the matching HLA type was indicated by public TCR beta signatures.

For this clonotype: The specificity of this receptor is unknown. No much larger clonotype is one base removed from it; base qualities were not supplied.

The sample was run on an Illumina HiSeq 1500. TCRdb reran the public reads through fastp at Q25 and MiXCR, keeping productive beta chains. Every distinct CDR3 protein forms one entry, paired with its most common genes and DNA. Recorded for this sample are fewer than 850,000 distinct CDR3 sequences; about 27% of them occurred a single time. Of the sample, roughly 13% falls within the top ten clones. Findings and caveats that apply to the study as a whole: The ex vivo response was dominated by HLA-C-restricted CMV-specific TCR beta clonotypes, and the single most frequent clonotype in two of eight donors was supplied by these HLA-C-restricted clonotypes. In both this cohort and an independent approximately 350-donor cohort, the cumulative frequency of public TCR beta family members distinguished carriers of CMV infection plus the relevant HLA type.

In the paper's terms, the treatment or condition label means: in vitro stimulation with specific CMV peptide epitopes to enrich CMV-specific T cells. The CDR3 spans 13 residues, from the cysteine through the phenylalanine. Left in the record is the CDR3 DNA by itself, 39 bases read in frame from the first base. According to the germline V gene, CDR1 reads SGHDT and CDR2 reads YYEEEE. V lost 4 bases and J lost 6 bases; the stretch between them is 14 bases long. This TCR derives from a human donor in good health (CMV status not recorded). Some clones in this sample may be carry-over from other donors' samples. The source was cultured CD8+ T cells from PBMCs, collected from culture after CMV antigen stimulation. The chain is encoded by TRBV5-6 joined to TRBJ2-7; the D assignment is uncertain and may be TRBD1 or TRBD2, with 6 bases supporting each. CDR3 protein: CASSGGTLGEQYF. The bases read TGTGCCAGCAGCGGCGGGACACTAGGCGAGCAGTACTTC.